Listed below are T cell receptor beta chains from one sample, sequenced in a study of early T cells in non-severe SARS-CoV-2 infection. TCRdb recomputed calls from the 5' RACE reads with MiXCR, one row per CDR3 protein. The sample consists of 100,000 to 150,000 distinct CDR3 sequences, just under 15% of them appearing once. Material: whole blood. These TCRs come from an adult who was a healthcare worker with PCR-confirmed SARS-CoV-2 infection or an uninfected control (not recorded which). Each CDR3 is given with its conserved first and last residue. Fields, in order: D gene, J gene, V gene, CDR3 protein. D genes are given only for firm matches.

>TRBD2|TRBJ2-1|TRBV5-4
CASSSGLAGGNNEQFF
>TRBD1|TRBJ1-1|TRBV19
CASTPGQGTEAFF
>TRBD2|TRBJ2-2|TRBV30
CAHGLAGVSGELFF
>TRBD1|TRBJ2-3|TRBV5-1
CASSTGTGGSTDTQYF
>TRBD2|TRBJ2-1|TRBV19
CASSIDLAGGRSEQFF
>NA|TRBJ1-5|TRBV5-1
CASSTGTPNQPQHF
>NA|TRBJ2-1|TRBV6-6
CASSPPGVNEQFF
>NA|TRBJ1-1|TRBV7-8
CASSLWDGESEAFF
>NA|TRBJ1-1|TRBV30
CAWSTGLPGTEAFF
>NA|TRBJ2-7|TRBV18
CASSPLQKGDEQYF
>NA|TRBJ2-2|TRBV7-9
CASSRNQDTGELFF
>NA|TRBJ2-1|TRBV7-2
CASSLAGTSYEQFF
>TRBD1|TRBJ2-5|TRBV19
CASSIGTGGRETQYF
>NA|TRBJ1-4|TRBV7-6
CASSLNRAPDEKLFF
>NA|TRBJ2-1|TRBV11-2
CASSPGNEQFF
>TRBD1|TRBJ2-7|TRBV7-8
CASSSTRGTGGSEQYF
>NA|TRBJ1-5|TRBV30
CAWSDLRGYQPQHF
>NA|TRBJ2-5|TRBV10-1
CASSDALDETQYF
>NA|TRBJ1-6|TRBV3-1
CASSQGTITHSPLHF
>NA|TRBJ2-6|TRBV2
CASTGYGANVLTF
>TRBD1|TRBJ2-3|TRBV11-3
CASSTGDAGAQYF
>NA|TRBJ2-1|TRBV2
CASREVIGNEQFF
>NA|TRBJ2-7|TRBV3-1
CASSLSGGREGEQYF
>NA|TRBJ2-2|TRBV10-3
CAISEQEGLAGELFF
>NA|TRBJ2-7|TRBV11-3
CASSLGIGDEQYF
>NA|TRBJ2-6|TRBV5-5
CASSLALSGANVLTF
>NA|TRBJ1-5|TRBV10-3
CAFSESTSNQPQHF
>TRBD1|TRBJ1-1|TRBV2
CASSGQGVEAFF
>NA|TRBJ2-1|TRBV3-1
CASSQGDSPLVNEQFF
>NA|TRBJ2-1|TRBV2
CASKGRGAVHNEQFF